The 23 T cell receptor beta chains below were found in one sample sequenced in a study of Graves' ophthalmopathy and Graves' hyperthyroidism. Amplified TCR beta CDR3 regions were obtained using RNA transcripts as template. Second-round multiplex PCR came after first-round RT-PCR with HTBI primers. TCRdb recomputed calls from the multiplex PCR reads with MiXCR, one row per CDR3 protein. Of more than 550,000 distinct CDR3 sequences in the sample, about two fifths were seen once. Input material: peripheral blood. The receptors derive from an adult man with Graves' ophthalmopathy.

The chain employs TRBV4-1 and TRBJ2-7; 15 nucleotides line up with TRBD2. Germline lookup yields CDR1 MGHRA and CDR2 YSYEKL. The CDR3 covers 16 residues. Germline trimming cut 1 base from V and 6 bases from J; bases unmatched to any gene: 4. DNA of the CDR3: TGCGCCAGCAGCCAAGCCGGGACTAGCGGGAGGATCGAGCAGTACTTC. It is translated as CASSQAGTSGRIEQYF.

This clonotype was picked up a small number of times. This chain links TRBV6-5 with TRBJ1-5; 9 positions match TRBD1. Germline V gene sequence: CDR1 MNHEY, CDR2 SVGAGI. The junction had 2 bases not matched to a gene; V was cut back by 0 bases and J by 2 bases. The CDR3 consists of 16 residues. CDR3 in amino acids: CASSYSWTGGNQPQHF. The CDR3 DNA reads TGTGCCAGCAGTTACTCGTGGACAGGGGGCAATCAGCCCCAGCATTTT.

The genes are TRBV4-1 and TRBJ1-1; D remains unclear. Germline CDR1 and CDR2: MGHRA and YSYEKL. Trimming left V 2 bases short and J 2 bases short, with 15 bases between. CDR3 length: 16 amino acids. CDR3 in DNA: TGCGCCAGCAGCCAATTGGGCCGGGTAATCAACACTGAAGCTTTCTTT. Its translation: CASSQLGRVINTEAFF.

This chain connects TRBV5-5 to TRBJ1-4; D perhaps matches TRBD1 (6 bases). Germline CDR1 SGHKS, CDR2 YYEKEE (reference sequence). The CDR3 has 16 amino acids. The ends were cut back, 4 bases at V and 4 bases at J, with 17 bases in the middle. CDR3 sequence: CASSPGETGHNEKLFF. In nucleotides, the CDR3 is TGTGCCAGCAGCCCCGGCGAGACGGGACATAATGAAAAACTGTTTTTT.

This clonotype was counted ten times or more. The chain has TRBV7-9 and TRBJ1-6, with 9 bases matching TRBD1. Germline loops: CDR1 SEHNR, CDR2 FQNEAQ (reference sequence). The trim removed 6 bases at V and 7 bases at J, leaving 4 bases unmatched. This CDR3 contains 14 residues. The CDR3 loop is CASSQQGANSPLHF. DNA for the CDR3: TGTGCCAGCAGTCAACAGGGGGCCAATTCACCCCTCCACTTT.

As regards this clonotype: The junction and the germline gene differ at one end; a read error may be behind it. This chain joins TRBV2 and TRBJ2-2, with D uncertain. Germline CDR1 reads SNHLY; CDR2 reads FYNNEI. This CDR3 region has 13 residues. DNA for the CDR3: TGTGCCAGCAGTTTCGGACGGACCGCGGAGCTGTTTTTT. Translating it yields CASSFGRTAELFF. Variable domain in full (rest from reference TRBV2 and TRBJ2-2): EPEVTQTPSHQVTQMGQEVILRCVPISNHLYFYWYRQILGQKVEFLVSFYNNEISEKSEIFDDQFSVERPDGSNFTLKIRSTKLEDSAMYFCASSFGRTAELFFGEGSRLTVL.

The chain joins TRBV7-2 to TRBJ2-7; 8 bases align to TRBD2. Per germline, CDR1 SGHTA and CDR2 FQGNSA. CDR3 length: 17 amino acids. After removal of 5 bases from V and 2 bases from J, the junction contained 14 bases not matched to a gene. CDR3 sequence (DNA): TGTGCCAGCAGCCCTGGACCGCCGGGACTAGGGGCCTACGAGCAGTACTTC. This sequence encodes CASSPGPPGLGAYEQYF.

The chain couples TRBV24-1 to TRBJ1-2, with D possibly being TRBD1 (5 bases). The CDR3 sequence is 12 residues long. Trimming took off 5 bases at V and 7 bases at J, with 10 bases between the two ends. Germline V gene data show CDR1 as KGHDR and CDR2 as SFDVKD. CDR3 amino acids: CATSARGGGYTF. The CDR3 coding sequence is TGTGCCACCAGTGCCCGCGGGGGTGGCTACACCTTC.

This clonotype was seen at least ten times. This chain joins TRBV7-9 and TRBJ1-1; D is ambiguous. The germline V gene encodes CDR1 SEHNR and CDR2 FQNEAQ (reference sequence). The V end lost 5 bases, the J end lost 4 bases, and 8 bases lay between the germline ends. The CDR3 is 12 residues long. CDR3 coding DNA: TGTGCCAGCAGCCCCGTACGCACTGAAGCTTTCTTT. Translated, it gives CASSPVRTEAFF.

In this sample, this clonotype turned up a few times. In nucleotides, the CDR3 is TGCAGTGCCCCTAACAACCCGGGACAGGGAGGTCGGGACACTGAAGCTTTCTTT. Its translation is CSAPNNPGQGGRDTEAFF. This chain uses TRBV20-1 with TRBJ1-1, with TRBD1 matching over 9 bases. V shed 6 bases and J 3 bases; nucleotides not matched to a gene: 20. The germline V gene encodes CDR1 DFQATT and CDR2 SNEGSKA (reference sequence). This CDR3 is built from 18 residues.

This clonotype was observed at least ten times. The chain carries TRBV7-6 and TRBJ1-6; 7 bases match TRBD1. After removal of 4 bases from V and 9 bases from J, the junction contained 6 bases not matched to a gene. Per the germline V gene, CDR1 is SGHVS and CDR2 is FNYEAQ. The CDR3 sequence is 14 residues long. The CDR3 protein is CASSSGQFGSPLHF. CDR3 nucleotide sequence: TGTGCCAGCAGCTCGGGACAGTTTGGTTCACCCCTCCACTTT.

This clonotype appeared a few times. V is TRBV4-1 and J is TRBJ1-5; D gene ambiguous. Germline CDR1 is MGHRA and CDR2 is YSYEKL. The V end lost 2 bases, the J end lost 3 bases, and 11 bases lay between the germline ends. This CDR3 is 15 amino acids long. The CDR3 loop reads CASSQRRGDNQPQHF. CDR3 nucleotide sequence: TGCGCCAGCAGCCAAAGGCGCGGAGACAATCAGCCCCAGCATTTT.

This clonotype has ten or more counts. The CDR3 sequence: CASSYDGRQRAFF. The CDR3 DNA is TGTGCCAGCAGTTACGACGGACGTCAACGAGCTTTCTTT. The genes are TRBV6-5 and TRBJ1-1; D not certain. CDR1 and CDR2 (germline): MNHEY, SVGAGI. CDR3 length: 13 residues. The V end was cut by 2 bases, the J end by 10 bases, with 14 bases between.

The V call is TRBV5-1, the J call TRBJ2-5; perhaps TRBD2 as D (6 bases). This CDR3 has 14 amino acids. V lost 4 bases to trimming and J lost 1 base, with 11 bases between them. Per germline, CDR1 SGHRS and CDR2 YFSETQ. The CDR3 loop is CASSGLGLQETQYF. Here the CDR3 DNA reads TGCGCCAGCAGCGGACTGGGACTCCAAGAGACCCAGTACTTC.

V is TRBV7-2 and J is TRBJ1-1; 8 bases are shared with TRBD1. Losses at the gene ends were 7 bases for V and 3 bases for J; bases not matched to a gene: 7. The V gene's germline CDR1 is SGHTA and CDR2 FQGNSA. The CDR3 contains 14 residues. The CDR3 DNA is TGTGCCAGCACCCGGGGACAGGCCCACACTGAAGCTTTCTTT. It specifies CASTRGQAHTEAFF.

This clonotype showed up many times. The rearrangement joins TRBV5-8 to TRBJ1-4; the match to TRBD1 covers 7 bases. CDR3 size: 15 residues. Trimming at V came to 4 bases and at J to 5 bases, leaving 8 bases not matched to a gene. The germline CDR1 and CDR2 sequences are SGHTS and YDEGEE. The CDR3 sequence is CASSQVPRGNEKLFF. Written as DNA, the CDR3 is TGTGCCAGCAGCCAAGTTCCCAGGGGGAATGAAAAACTGTTTTTT.

Remarks on this clonotype: This may be a read error: a much more frequent sequence differs by one nucleotide. V is TRBV19 and J is TRBJ2-5; tentatively, D is TRBD2 (6 bases). Germline V lookup: CDR1 LNHDA, CDR2 SQIVND (reference sequence). The CDR3 is 12 amino acids. CDR3 coding DNA: TGTGCCAATAGTGGAGGGGTAGAGACCCAGTACTTC. The encoded protein is CANSGGVETQYF.

The gene calls are TRBV5-4 and TRBJ2-5, with a possible D match to TRBD1 (6 bases). The CDR3 is made up of 14 amino acids. Germline V gives CDR1 SGHNT, CDR2 YYREEE (reference sequence). Trimming left V 5 bases short and J 3 bases short, with 14 bases between. In DNA form, the CDR3 reads TGTGCCAGCAGAACCCACAGGGTGGAAGAGACCCAGTACTTC. Residues: CASRTHRVEETQYF.

A single count supports this clonotype. The rearrangement links TRBV29-1 to TRBJ2-2; D possibly matches TRBD1 or TRBD2 (5 bases each). CDR1 and CDR2 from the germline V gene are SQVTM and ANQGSEA. The CDR3 is 14 residues long. V lost 8 bases, J lost 0 bases, and 13 bases lay in between. CDR3 in DNA: TGCAGCTCCGGTGGGGGTTCGAACACCGGGGAGCTGTTTTTT. Residues: CSSGGGSNTGELFF.

This clonotype appeared a few times. This may be a read error: a much more frequent sequence differs by one nucleotide. V and J are TRBV6-1 and TRBJ1-5, with a tentative D call TRBD1 (6 bases). Germline values: CDR1 MNHNS, CDR2 SASEGT. The CDR3 length is 16 residues. Trimming left V 6 bases short and J 2 bases short, with 17 bases between. CDR3 DNA: TGTGCCAGCAGCCTAGGGACAAGGTGGGGCAATCAGCCCCAGCATTTT. Protein: CASSLGTRWGNQPQHF.

This clonotype occurred many times. The J gene is TRBJ2-7, the V gene TRBV5-1; 9 bases fit TRBD1. Germline loops: CDR1 SGHRS, CDR2 YFSETQ. The CDR3 spans 13 residues. V lost 3 bases to trimming and J lost 5 bases; unmatched junction nucleotides: 3. CDR3 sequence (DNA): TGCGCCAGCAGCTCACAGGGGGCCCACGAGCAGTACTTC. Its translation is CASSSQGAHEQYF.

The V and J genes are TRBV20-1 and TRBJ1-1; D call uncertain. V lost 0 bases and J 14 bases, leaving 13 bases between the germline ends. The germline V gene has CDR1 DFQATT and CDR2 SNEGSKA (reference sequence). The CDR3 sequence is 11 residues long. In nucleotides, the CDR3 is TGCAGTGCTAGAGAGGGAGGTGAGCAGTTCTTT. Amino acids: CSAREGGEQFF.

The gene calls are TRBV3-1 and TRBJ2-7; 8 bases agree with TRBD1. Germline trimming cut 3 bases from V and 5 bases from J; bases unmatched to any gene: 6. The CDR3 has 14 residues. The germline CDR1 and CDR2 sequences are LGHDT and YNNKEL (reference sequence). Written as DNA, the CDR3 is TGTGCCAGCAGCCACGACAGGGGCCACGACGAGCAGTACTTC. Translation gives CASSHDRGHDEQYF.